This T cell receptor (beta chain) was obtained from a study of OX40 agonist ivuxolimab in advanced cancers. Study-wide background: Partial responses were observed in three patients, of whom one had hepatocellular carcinoma and two had cutaneous melanoma. Study results and caveats: The study found that CD8+ T cells averaged more expanded clones than CD4+. What antigens the expanded peripheral T cells recognized was never established. Among the lowest peripheral clonal expansion occurred in 0.1-3.0 mg/kg partial responders.

TCRdb keeps only in-frame clones here, not all; method: immunoSEQ multiplex PCR. The sample shows about 56,000 clones, roughly 80% of them seen only once. The CDR3 runs 14 residues. Between the trimmed V and J ends, which lost 3 bases and 1 base, there was a span of 8 bases. The V gene's germline CDR1 is KGHSH and CDR2 LQKENI. Only one count was recorded for this clone. Its antigen is undetermined. This sequence originates from an adult with an advanced solid tumor such as melanoma, head and neck, liver or kidney cancer. The chain combines TRBV18 with TRBJ2-3; no definite D call. The sequenced sample was CD4+ or CD8+ T cells sorted from blood, obtained in a trial of the OX40 agonist ivuxolimab. This CDR3 reads CASSPPRGTDTQYF. The CDR3 DNA sequence: TGTGCCAGCTCACCGCCCCGGGGCACAGATACGCAGTATTTT.